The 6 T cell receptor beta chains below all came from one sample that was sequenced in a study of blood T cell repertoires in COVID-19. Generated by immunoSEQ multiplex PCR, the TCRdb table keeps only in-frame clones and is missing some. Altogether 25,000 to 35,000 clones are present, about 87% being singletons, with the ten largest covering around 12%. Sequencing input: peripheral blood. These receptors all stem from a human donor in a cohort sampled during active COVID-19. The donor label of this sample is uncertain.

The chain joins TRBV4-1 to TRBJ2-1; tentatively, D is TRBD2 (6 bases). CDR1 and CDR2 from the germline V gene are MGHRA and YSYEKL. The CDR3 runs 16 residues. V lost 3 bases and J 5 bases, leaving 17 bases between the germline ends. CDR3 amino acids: CASSQSSLARNNEQFF. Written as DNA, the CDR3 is TGCGCCAGCAGCCAGTCCAGCCTAGCGAGGAACAATGAGCAGTTCTTC.

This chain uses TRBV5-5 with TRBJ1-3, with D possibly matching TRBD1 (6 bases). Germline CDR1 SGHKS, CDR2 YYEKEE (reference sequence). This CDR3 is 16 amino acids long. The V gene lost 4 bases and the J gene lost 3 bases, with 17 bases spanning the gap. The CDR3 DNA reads TGTGCCAGCAGCCTAGTGGTAGGGGGTTATGGAAACACCATATATTTT. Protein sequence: CASSLVVGGYGNTIYF.

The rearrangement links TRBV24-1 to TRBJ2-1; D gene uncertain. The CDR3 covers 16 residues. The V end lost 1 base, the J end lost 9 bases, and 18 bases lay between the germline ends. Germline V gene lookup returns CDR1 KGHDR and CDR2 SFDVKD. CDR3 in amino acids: CATSDFVSGRVREQFF. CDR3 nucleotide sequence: TGTGCCACCAGTGATTTCGTTTCGGGTCGCGTGCGTGAGCAGTTCTTC.

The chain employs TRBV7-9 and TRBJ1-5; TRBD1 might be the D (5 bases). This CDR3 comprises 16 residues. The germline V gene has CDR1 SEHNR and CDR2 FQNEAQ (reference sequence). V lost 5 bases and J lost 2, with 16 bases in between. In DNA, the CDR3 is TGTGCCAGCAGCACCTCAGGGTCGGTTGGCAATCAGCCCCAGCATTTT. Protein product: CASSTSGSVGNQPQHF.

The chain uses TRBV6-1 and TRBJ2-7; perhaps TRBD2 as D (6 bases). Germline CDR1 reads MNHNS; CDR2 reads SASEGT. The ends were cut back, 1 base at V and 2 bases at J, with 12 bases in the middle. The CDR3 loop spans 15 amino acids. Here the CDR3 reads CASSEGLADTYEQYF. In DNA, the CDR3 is TGTGCCAGCAGTGAAGGCTTAGCGGATACCTACGAGCAGTACTTC.

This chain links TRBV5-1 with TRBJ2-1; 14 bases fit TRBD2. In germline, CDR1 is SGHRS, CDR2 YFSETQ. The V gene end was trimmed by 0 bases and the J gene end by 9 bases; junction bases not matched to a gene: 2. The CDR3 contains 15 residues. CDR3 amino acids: CASSLATSGRVEQFF. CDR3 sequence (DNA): TGCGCCAGCAGCTTGGCGACTAGCGGGAGGGTTGAGCAGTTCTTC.